The 18 T cell receptor beta chains given below trace back to one sample, sequenced in a study of human T cells and chemical hapten exposure. Via MiXCR, TCRdb re-called the RACE reads, giving one row per CDR3 protein. The data contain some 200,000 distinct CDR3 sequences, just under 30% of them singletons. Specified time point: pre-sensitization, week 0. Treatment in this sample: therapeutic diphenylcyclopropenone sensitization with weekly scalp DPC. The sample in question was whole blood, obtained in connection with sensitization to the hapten diphenylcyclopropenone (DPC). The origin of the receptors is a woman under 40 with alopecia areata. Some clones in this sample may be carry-over from other donors' samples.

The CDR3 DNA sequence: TGTGCCACCTCCAGAACGGACTCAATAGCCAAAAACATTCAGTACTTC. Translating gives CATSRTDSIAKNIQYF. V usage is TRBV10-3 and J usage is TRBJ2-4; the D gene is possibly TRBD2 (5 bases). The CDR3 runs to 16 residues. Germline V gene lookup returns CDR1 ENHRY and CDR2 SYGVKD. Trimming pared 10 bases from V and 0 bases from J, leaving 19 bases between.

This clonotype was picked up a small number of times. The chain has TRBV6-5 and TRBJ1-1; TRBD1 matches 8 bases. CDR1 and CDR2 (germline): MNHEY, SVGAGI. V dropped 4 bases and J dropped 10; count of bases not matched to a gene: 11. The CDR3 is 14 amino acids. The CDR3 region is CASSSLQGGVGAFF. The CDR3 nucleotides read TGTGCCAGCAGTTCTCTACAGGGGGGCGTAGGAGCTTTCTTT.

This clonotype was seen ten or more times. J is TRBJ2-7 and V is TRBV20-1; no definite D call. V gave up 6 bases and J gave up 3 bases, with 18 bases separating them. This CDR3 is built from 14 residues. Germline CDR1 and CDR2: DFQATT and SNEGSKA (reference sequence). CDR3 sequence: CSAPKPRTVYEQYF. The CDR3 region has the DNA TGCAGTGCACCCAAACCCAGGACCGTCTACGAGCAGTACTTC.

This clonotype turned up a few times. This chain connects TRBV10-1 to TRBJ2-7; D is possibly TRBD2 (5 bases). This CDR3 comprises 15 residues. Per the germline V gene, CDR1 is WNHNN and CDR2 is SYGVQD (reference sequence). The V end lost 3 bases, the J end lost 2 bases, and 14 bases lay between the germline ends. The CDR3 loop reads CASSDNGAAAYEQYF. The CDR3 nucleotides are TGCGCCAGCAGTGATAATGGAGCGGCAGCCTACGAGCAGTACTTC.

This clonotype turned up a few times. The chain is built from TRBV29-1 and TRBJ2-5, with a tentative D call TRBD1 (5 bases). Per germline, CDR1 SQVTM and CDR2 ANQGSEA. CDR3 length: 11 residues. V was pared by 5 bases and J by 3 bases, with 7 bases between. For the CDR3, the DNA is TGCAGCGTTCAGGGTAAAGAGACCCAGTACTTC. Translation gives CSVQGKETQYF. The complete variable domain, with remaining parts taken from reference TRBV29-1 and TRBJ2-5, reads SAVISQKPSRDICQRGTSLTIQCQVDSQVTMMFWYRQQPGQSLTLIATANQGSEATYESGFVIDKFPISRPNLTFSTLTVSNMSPEDSSIYLCSVQGKETQYFGPGTRLLVL.

The chain employs TRBV7-2 and TRBJ2-7, with 8 bases that match TRBD1. This CDR3 is built from 15 residues. Trimming removed 2 bases from V and 3 bases from J; junction bases left unmatched: 6. Germline assignment: CDR1 SGHTA and CDR2 FQGNSA. This chain's CDR3 is CASSLTGTGSYEQYF. As DNA, the CDR3 is TGTGCCAGCAGCTTAACCGGGACAGGTAGCTACGAGCAGTACTTC.

The table lists this clonotype with a few counts. The V and J genes are TRBV3-1 and TRBJ2-3; D is undetermined. The V gene's germline CDR1 is LGHDT and CDR2 YNNKEL (reference sequence). The ends were cut back, 1 base at V and 4 bases at J, with 3 bases in the middle. The CDR3 consists of 12 residues. CDR3 residues: CASSQGPDTQYF. The CDR3 region has the DNA TGTGCCAGCAGCCAAGGGCCAGATACGCAGTATTTT.

The chain couples TRBV30 to TRBJ1-1; 7 bases align to TRBD1. V lost 3 bases and J lost 0; bases outside the gene matches: 1. Germline lookup yields CDR1 GTSNPN and CDR2 SVGIG (reference sequence). This CDR3 is 13 amino acids long. This chain's CDR3 is CAWRGQMNTEAFF. The CDR3 nucleotides are TGTGCCTGGAGGGGACAGATGAACACTGAAGCTTTCTTT.

The chain recombines TRBV5-1 with TRBJ1-4, with 7 bases fitting TRBD1. The CDR3 extends over 16 amino acids. Germline V CDR1 and CDR2: SGHRS, YFSETQ. The V gene end was trimmed by 0 bases and the J gene end by 3 bases; junction bases not matched to a gene: 5. The CDR3: CASSLGQGVSNEKLFF. As DNA, the CDR3 is TGCGCCAGCAGCTTGGGACAGGGAGTGTCTAATGAAAAACTGTTTTTT.

This rearrangement joins TRBV5-1 to TRBJ1-3; D is unclear. The CDR3 loop spans 15 amino acids. The V gene's germline CDR1 is SGHRS and CDR2 YFSETQ. V was clipped by 1 base and J by 0 bases, with 8 bases between them. This chain's CDR3 is CASSLQASSGNTIYF. The DNA of the CDR3 is TGCGCCAGCAGCTTGCAGGCCAGCTCTGGAAACACCATATATTTT.

This chain joins TRBV29-1 and TRBJ2-1; 11 bases are a match to TRBD2. Looked up from germline, CDR1 is SQVTM and CDR2 is ANQGSEA. The CDR3 loop spans 12 amino acids. Germline trimming cut 7 bases from V and 12 bases from J; bases unmatched to any gene: 8. Written as DNA, the CDR3 is TGCAGCGGCACGACTAGCGGGAATTCGCAGTTCTTC. This gives the protein CSGTTSGNSQFF.

The chain uses TRBV5-1 and TRBJ1-2; 7 bases map to TRBD1. Germline V gene sequence: CDR1 SGHRS, CDR2 YFSETQ. The CDR3 is made up of 13 amino acids. The V gene end was trimmed by 4 bases and the J gene end by 8 bases; junction bases not matched to a gene: 8. CDR3 bases: TGCGCCAGCAGCGCCCGACAGGGACTCGGCTACACCTTC. It specifies CASSARQGLGYTF. Full variable domain (remainder filled in from reference TRBV5-1 and TRBJ1-2): KAGVTQTPRYLIKTRGQQVTLSCSPISGHRSVSWYQQTPGQGLQFLFEYFSETQRNKGNFPGRFSGRQFSNSRSEMNVSTLELGDSALYLCASSARQGLGYTFGSGTRLTVV.

This clonotype was counted between two and nine times. The rearrangement joins TRBV15 to TRBJ1-6, with a weak D call TRBD1 (6 bases). The CDR3 sequence is 18 residues long. V lost 4 bases to trimming and J lost 0 bases, with 16 bases between them. Per germline, CDR1 LNHNV and CDR2 YYDKDF (reference sequence). The CDR3 DNA sequence: TGTGCCACCAGCAAACTACAGGGTCAGAGCTCCTATAATTCACCCCTCCACTTT. It encodes CATSKLQGQSSYNSPLHF.

CDR3 sequence: CAISDAGTTDTQYF. The DNA for the CDR3 is TGTGCCATCAGTGACGCGGGGACGACAGATACGCAGTATTTT. The chain links TRBV10-3 to TRBJ2-3; a weak D match, TRBD2 (6 bases). The germline gives CDR1 ENHRY, CDR2 SYGVKD. Trimming shortened V by 3 bases and J by 3 bases, and 10 bases separated the two germline ends. The CDR3 extends over 14 amino acids.

The CDR3 region has the DNA TGTGCCAGCAGCTTCTTGGACAGCAACTATGGCTACACCTTC. Its protein is CASSFLDSNYGYTF. This chain links TRBV7-2 with TRBJ1-2, with TRBD1 as a possible D gene (6 bases). The CDR3 runs 14 residues. Germline lookup yields CDR1 SGHTA and CDR2 FQGNSA. The germline V and J ends were trimmed by 3 bases and 2 bases, with 10 bases remaining between them.

The chain links TRBV2 to TRBJ2-2, with D possibly TRBD1 on 6 matching bases. The CDR3 is 15 residues long. Germline V gene data show CDR1 as SNHLY and CDR2 as FYNNEI. V was trimmed by 7 bases and J by 3 bases, leaving 15 bases between them. The CDR3, as DNA: TGTGCCAGCAACCCGGACAGATCTTACACCGGGGAGCTGTTTTTT. Encoded protein: CASNPDRSYTGELFF.

V gene TRBV15 combines with J gene TRBJ2-7; TRBD1 matches 9 bases. Germline values: CDR1 LNHNV, CDR2 YYDKDF (reference sequence). CDR3 length: 14 residues. V trimming: 5 bases; J trimming: 6 bases; junction bases outside the gene matches: 8. For the CDR3, the DNA is TGTGCCACCAGCTGGGGACAGGGAATAGGCGAGCAGTACTTC. It is translated as CATSWGQGIGEQYF.

V usage is TRBV4-2 and J usage is TRBJ2-4; the D call may be TRBD1 or TRBD2 (5 bases each). The CDR3 extends over 16 amino acids. V gave up 0 bases and J gave up 8 bases, with 17 bases separating them. Per the germline V gene, CDR1 is LGHNA and CDR2 is YNFKEQ. The CDR3 DNA sequence: TGTGCCAGCAGCCAAGATGAGGGAACAGGTTCGGACATTCAGTACTTC. Translation: CASSQDEGTGSDIQYF.